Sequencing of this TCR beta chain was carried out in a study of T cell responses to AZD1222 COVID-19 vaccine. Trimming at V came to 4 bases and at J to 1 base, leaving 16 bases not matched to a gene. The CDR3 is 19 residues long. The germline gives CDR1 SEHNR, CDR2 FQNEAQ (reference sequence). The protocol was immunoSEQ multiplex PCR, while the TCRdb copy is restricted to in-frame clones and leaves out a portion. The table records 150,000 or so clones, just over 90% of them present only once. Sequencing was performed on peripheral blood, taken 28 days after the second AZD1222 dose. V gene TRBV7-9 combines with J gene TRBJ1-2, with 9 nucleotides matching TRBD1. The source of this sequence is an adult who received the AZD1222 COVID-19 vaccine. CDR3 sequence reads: CASSSRGQGSSKINYGYTF. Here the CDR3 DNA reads TGTGCCAGCAGCTCGAGGGGACAGGGCTCGTCAAAAATTAACTATGGCTACACCTTC. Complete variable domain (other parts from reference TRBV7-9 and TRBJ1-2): DTGVSQNPRHKITKRGQNVTFRCDPISEHNRLYWYRQTLGQGPEFLTYFQNEAQLEKSRLLSDRFSAERPKGSFSTLEIQRTEQGDSAMYLCASSSRGQGSSKINYGYTFGSGTRLTVV.